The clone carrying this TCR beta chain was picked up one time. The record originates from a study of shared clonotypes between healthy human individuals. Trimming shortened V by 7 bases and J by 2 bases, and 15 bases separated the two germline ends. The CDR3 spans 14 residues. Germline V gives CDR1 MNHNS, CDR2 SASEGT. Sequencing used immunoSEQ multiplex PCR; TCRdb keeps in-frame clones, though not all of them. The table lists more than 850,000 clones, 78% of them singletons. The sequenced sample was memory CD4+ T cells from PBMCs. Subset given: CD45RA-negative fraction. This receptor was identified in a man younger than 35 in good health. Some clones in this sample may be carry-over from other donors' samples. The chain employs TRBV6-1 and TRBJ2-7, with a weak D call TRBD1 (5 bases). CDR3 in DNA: TGTGCCAGCAAACCCGGACACTCCACCTACGAGCAGTACTTC. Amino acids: CASKPGHSTYEQYF.